The following is a TCR beta chain sequence with its context. Original processing notes: Estimated nucleated cell counts came from reference gene primer amplification. Assay used: immunoSEQ multiplex PCR; TCRdb lists only in-frame clones, some missing. D and trimming come from the DNA, and the V and J calls and clone size come from that table. Among under 200,000 clones listed, about 85% were seen once. These data come from a study of blood T cell repertoires in COVID-19. With V trimmed by 5 bases and J by 0 bases, 6 bases remained unmatched. Germline lookup yields CDR1 KGHSH and CDR2 LQKENI. There are 15 residues in the CDR3.

The chain recombines TRBV18 with TRBJ2-7; 8 positions match TRBD2. Specimen: peripheral blood. The sequence was obtained from a man in his sixties with COVID-19, enrolled during active disease. The CDR3 loop reads CASSVAGGLSYEQYF. In DNA form, the CDR3 reads TGTGCCAGCTCAGTCGCGGGAGGACTCTCCTACGAGCAGTACTTC.